This is a list of T cell receptor beta chains from one sample in a study of T cell responses to AZD1222 COVID-19 vaccine. Produced via immunoSEQ multiplex PCR; TCRdb's table is partial and in-frame only. The sample shows some 110,000 clones, roughly 90% of them seen only once. The sequences come from peripheral blood, collected on day 0 of AZD1222 vaccination. The receptors here all came from an adult in good health. Each CDR3 is given with its conserved first and last residue. D genes are given only for firm matches. Clone size is given for some rows only: seen once, a few or many times, or a class if the clone is expanded.

D gene	CDR3 length	clone size	V gene	J gene	CDR3 DNA	CDR3 protein
-	14	-	TRBV29-1	TRBJ1-2	TGCAGCGTTGAAATAGCGGGAATTGGGTATGGCTACACCTTC	CSVEIAGIGYGYTF
-	19	once	TRBV11-2	TRBJ1-6	TGTGCCAGCAGCTTAGTGGGGGGCGCTGCGGGCTCCTATAATTCACCCCTCCACTTT	CASSLVGGAAGSYNSPLHF
TRBD1	16	-	TRBV4-1	TRBJ1-4	TGCGCCAGCAGCCCGAGACAGGGTGGGTCTAATGAAAAACTGTTTTTT	CASSPRQGGSNEKLFF
-	16	once	TRBV6-1	TRBJ1-6	TGTGCCAGCAGTGAAGCCCAGGGCCAGGAGTATTCACCCCTCCACTTT	CASSEAQGQEYSPLHF
TRBD1	14	-	TRBV7-2	TRBJ1-2	TGTGCCAGCAGCTTAGGACAGGGTCTTGGTGGCTACACCTTC	CASSLGQGLGGYTF
-	15	-	TRBV6-5	TRBJ2-3	TGTGCCAGCCGCCGGAGGGGGTCCACAGCGGATACGCAGTATTTT	CASRRRGSTADTQYF
-	17	-	TRBV5-1	TRBJ2-2	TGCGCCAGCAGCCCACTCAGTCAACAGGGTCACACCGGGGAGCTGTTTTTT	CASSPLSQQGHTGELFF
-	18	-	TRBV7-6	TRBJ2-6	TGTGCCAGCAGCTTAGCGGGTCTGGGTCTCTCTGGGGCCAACGTCCTGACTTTC	CASSLAGLGLSGANVLTF
-	13	-	TRBV5-6	TRBJ2-3	TGTGCCAGCTTTAAACGGGGGACAGATACGCAGTATTTT	CASFKRGTDTQYF
-	11	-	TRBV20-1	TRBJ1-3	TGCAGTGCTAGGGGGGGAAACACCATATATTTT	CSARGGNTIYF
-	15	-	TRBV5-8	TRBJ2-6	TGTGCCAGCAGCTTCGATAACTCTGGGGCCAACGTCCTGACTTTC	CASSFDNSGANVLTF
-	13	-	TRBV24-1	TRBJ1-2	TGTGCCACCAGTGAGGGGGAGGAATATGGCTACACCTTC	CATSEGEEYGYTF
-	17	-	TRBV7-9	TRBJ1-6	TGTGCCAGCAGCTCCGCGCGAGGGTTTGAAGTTTCTTCACCCCTCCACTTT	CASSSARGFEVSSPLHF
TRBD1	14	-	TRBV29-1	TRBJ1-2	TGCAGCGTTGCCTGGGCAGGGGGTAGCTATGGCTACACCTTC	CSVAWAGGSYGYTF
-	14	-	TRBV3-1/TRBV3-2	TRBJ1-2	TGTGCCAGCAGCCAAGATCTGGGCCCCTATGGCTACACCTTC	CASSQDLGPYGYTF
-	13	-	TRBV18	TRBJ2-2	TGTGCCAGCTCACCATGGGGGGCCGGGGAGCTGTTTTTT	CASSPWGAGELFF
TRBD2	15	-	TRBV5-1	TRBJ2-1	TGCGCCAGCAGCGCGCGGGGGGGCCTTCTTGATGAGCAGTTCTTC	CASSARGGLLDEQFF
TRBD1	16	-	TRBV9	TRBJ1-2	TGTGCCAGCAGCACCCGGGACAGGGGGCTTTTGGGAGACTACACCTTC	CASSTRDRGLLGDYTF
-	14	-	TRBV5-1	TRBJ1-4	TGCGCCAGCAGCTTCGGCAGGGAAAATGAAAAACTGTTTTTT	CASSFGRENEKLFF
-	16	-	TRBV27	TRBJ1-5	TGTGCCAGCAGTTTATCCTCAGGGCTGGGCAATCAGCCCCAGCATTTT	CASSLSSGLGNQPQHF
-	13	-	TRBV27	TRBJ2-3	TGTGCCAGCAGTTTATTTGGCACAGATACGCAGTATTTT	CASSLFGTDTQYF
-	14	-	TRBV5-4	TRBJ2-1	TGTGCCAGCAGCCCGAGGTGGGGTACTGGTGAGCAGTTCTTC	CASSPRWGTGEQFF
-	15	-	TRBV19	TRBJ2-1	TGTGCCAGTAGTATAGAGGAGGCAGGGTGGGGTGAGCAGTTCTTC	CASSIEEAGWGEQFF
-	17	-	TRBV14	TRBJ1-6	TGTGCCAGCAGCCAAGGCACAGCAACCCTTGGAAATTCACCCCTCCACTTT	CASSQGTATLGNSPLHF
-	13	-	TRBV7-8	TRBJ1-1	TGTGCCAGCAGCCAAGTAAGGAACACTGAAGCTTTCTTT	CASSQVRNTEAFF
-	13	-	TRBV11-3	TRBJ1-1	TGTGCCAGCAGCCAGGGTGTAAACACTGAAGCTTTCTTT	CASSQGVNTEAFF
TRBD1	14	-	TRBV7-6	TRBJ1-1	TGTGCCAGCAGCCGTAGCCAGGGGGCTGCTGAAGCTTTCTTT	CASSRSQGAAEAFF
-	15	-	TRBV9	TRBJ2-3	TGTGCCAGCAGCGGGGCTTCTCACTCGACCGATACGCAGTATTTT	CASSGASHSTDTQYF
-	19	-	TRBV15	TRBJ1-4	TGTGCCACCAGCAGTTATTCGGGGGGGTGGAAAGCAACTAATGAAAAACTGTTTTTT	CATSSYSGGWKATNEKLFF
-	18	-	TRBV19	TRBJ2-6	TGTGCCAGTAGTATCGGCGGGACAGTAACGGCTGGGGCCAACGTCCTGACTTTC	CASSIGGTVTAGANVLTF
-	15	-	TRBV6-5	TRBJ1-2	TGTGCCAGCAGCACCTCTCAGGTGGTTGGGTATGGCTACACCTTC	CASSTSQVVGYGYTF
-	15	-	TRBV2	TRBJ2-1	TGTGCCAGCAGTGATGGGCAGGGAGGTTACAATGAGCAGTTCTTC	CASSDGQGGYNEQFF
-	14	-	TRBV14	TRBJ1-3	TGTGCCAGCAGCCTGGACACCTCTGGAAACACCATATATTTT	CASSLDTSGNTIYF
-	14	-	TRBV29-1	TRBJ1-2	TGCAGCGTTCTGACAGGAACAAGAAACTATGGCTACACCTTC	CSVLTGTRNYGYTF
-	15	-	TRBV30	TRBJ1-1	TGTGCCTGGAGGCCCGGACGGATCCCGAACACTGAAGCTTTCTTT	CAWRPGRIPNTEAFF
-	17	-	TRBV9	TRBJ1-1	TGTGCCAGCAGCGTAGGAAAAGGGACCGTTACGACCTCTGAAGCTTTCTTT	CASSVGKGTVTTSEAFF
-	15	-	TRBV4-1	TRBJ2-1	TGCGCCAGCAGCCAAGAAGGCCAGCCCTACAATGAGCAGTTCTTC	CASSQEGQPYNEQFF
TRBD1	22	-	TRBV24-1	TRBJ1-4	TGTGCCACCAGTGATCTGAAGCATATGACAGGGGCGGGAGTGGGTCCCAATGAAAAACTGTTTTTT	CATSDLKHMTGAGVGPNEKLFF
TRBD1	17	-	TRBV5-1	TRBJ1-1	TGCGCCAGCAGCTGGGGGGTACCGGGACAGCGAAACACTGAAGCTTTCTTT	CASSWGVPGQRNTEAFF
-	14	-	TRBV4-1	TRBJ2-5	TGCGCCAGCAGCCAACCCCACAGGGAAGAGACCCAGTACTTC	CASSQPHREETQYF
TRBD1	14	-	TRBV19	TRBJ2-7	TGTGCCAGTAGCCAAGGACAGGGCACCTACGAGCAGTACTTC	CASSQGQGTYEQYF
-	14	-	TRBV7-8	TRBJ1-4	TGTGCCAGCAGCGTCGACGCGGCGGATGAAAAACTGTTTTTT	CASSVDAADEKLFF
TRBD1	14	few	TRBV19	TRBJ1-5	TGTGCCAGTAGTATGTTAGGGGGCAACCAGCCCCAGCATTTT	CASSMLGGNQPQHF
TRBD1	17	-	TRBV11-2	TRBJ1-2	TGTGCCAGCAGCCCCATTTCGGACAGGGGGAGAATCTATGGCTACACCTTC	CASSPISDRGRIYGYTF
-	16	once	TRBV7-8	TRBJ2-2	TGTGCCAGCAGCTTAGTTGGTGAAGGGGGCACCGGGGAGCTGTTTTTT	CASSLVGEGGTGELFF
TRBD1	15	-	TRBV30	TRBJ1-3	TGTGCCTGGAGACGGACAGGAGGCTCTGGAAACACCATATATTTT	CAWRRTGGSGNTIYF
-	13	-	TRBV14	TRBJ2-7	TGTGCCAGCAGCCAAGGCCTCCTCTTTGAGCAGTACTTC	CASSQGLLFEQYF
-	15	-	TRBV19	TRBJ1-2	TGTGCCAGTACCCGAGGTGGACAAGACGAATATGGCTACACCTTC	CASTRGGQDEYGYTF
-	13	-	TRBV4-2	TRBJ2-3	TGTGCCAGCAGCCAAGATACCGATGATACGCAGTATTTT	CASSQDTDDTQYF
TRBD1	14	-	TRBV9	TRBJ2-7	TGTGCCAGCAGCGCCCCAGGGGGCGGCTACGAGCAGTACTTC	CASSAPGGGYEQYF